The 32 T cell receptor beta chains below were found in one sample sequenced in a study of shared clonotypes between healthy human individuals. Sequenced by immunoSEQ multiplex PCR; TCRdb stores in-frame clones only, minus some. This table holds about 1 million clones, 65% to 75% found once. Sequenced material: memory CD4+ T cells sorted from blood. Subset noted: CD45RA-negative fraction. Receptors were obtained from a man between 18 and 35 years old in good health.

A single count supports this clone. The rearrangement links TRBV5-1 to TRBJ1-1; the D gene is possibly TRBD1 (5 bases). V dropped 4 bases and J dropped 4 bases, with 17 bases sitting between them. Germline V gene sequence: CDR1 SGHRS, CDR2 YFSETQ. CDR3 length: 15 residues. CDR3 DNA: TGCGCCAGCAGCATAAACGGGGACCGCAGCACTGAAGCTTTCTTT. The encoded protein is CASSINGDRSTEAFF.

The chain combines TRBV5-6 with TRBJ2-5; D gene uncertain. V lost 4 bases to trimming and J lost 4 bases, with 11 bases between them. Germline assignment: CDR1 SGHDT and CDR2 YYEEEE. The CDR3 has 13 amino acids. CDR3 in amino acids: CASSGRTIETQYF. CDR3 nucleotides: TGTGCCAGCAGCGGGCGGACCATAGAGACCCAGTACTTC.

The chain employs TRBV29-1 and TRBJ2-3; the D is unclear. Germline CDR1 reads SQVTM; CDR2 reads ANQGSEA. There are 14 residues in the CDR3. V gave up 0 bases and J gave up 2 bases, with 9 bases separating them. CDR3 loop: CSVEDGPITDTQYF. The CDR3 coding sequence is TGCAGCGTTGAAGATGGGCCTATCACAGATACGCAGTATTTT.

V and J are TRBV13 and TRBJ1-2, with 9 bases lining up with TRBD1. Germline trimming cut 0 bases from V and 2 bases from J; bases unmatched to any gene: 16. Germline values: CDR1 PRHDT, CDR2 FYEKMQ (reference sequence). The CDR3 extends over 20 amino acids. This CDR3 is CASSLGGGWWDREENYGYTF. The CDR3 DNA reads TGTGCCAGCAGCTTAGGCGGGGGATGGTGGGACAGGGAGGAGAACTATGGCTACACCTTC.

The chain is built from TRBV6-4 and TRBJ2-7; possible D gene TRBD2, 5 bases. CDR3 length equals 18 residues. Germline CDR1 and CDR2: MRHNA and SNTAGT. Trimming removed 0 bases at V and 1 base at J, with 19 bases between. For the CDR3, the DNA is TGTGCCAGCAGTGACTCGGAGAGGGAAGCTAGGTCGTCCTACGAGCAGTACTTC. As protein: CASSDSEREARSSYEQYF.

This chain links TRBV5-1 with TRBJ1-6; D gene uncertain. In germline, CDR1 is SGHRS, CDR2 YFSETQ. The ends were cut back, 0 bases at V and 11 bases at J, with 9 bases in the middle. This CDR3 has 13 amino acids. The CDR3 reads CASSLGVTAPLHF. In nucleotides, the CDR3 is TGCGCCAGCAGCTTGGGAGTGACGGCACCCCTCCACTTT.

The chain couples TRBV6-1 to TRBJ1-2, with 8 bases that match TRBD1. The CDR3 extends over 14 amino acids. Looked up from germline, CDR1 is MNHNS and CDR2 is SASEGT. Trimming cost V 1 base and J 5 bases; bases outside gene matches: 3. The CDR3 nucleotides are TGTGCCAGCAGTGAAGGGGACAGGACGTATGGCTACACCTTC. Translation gives CASSEGDRTYGYTF.

The chain employs TRBV7-2 and TRBJ2-3; 8 nucleotides line up with TRBD2. The germline gives CDR1 SGHTA, CDR2 FQGNSA. The CDR3 sequence is 15 residues long. Unmatched junction bases numbered 5, after V lost 4 bases and J lost 2 bases. The CDR3 here is CASSSGGLATDTQYF. CDR3 sequence (DNA): TGTGCCAGCAGCTCAGGAGGACTAGCCACAGATACGCAGTATTTT.

The V gene is TRBV9, the J gene TRBJ2-5; a weak D match, TRBD2 (5 bases). Looked up from germline, CDR1 is SGDLS and CDR2 is YYNGEE. This CDR3 spans 14 amino acids. V was cut by 4 bases and J by 1 base, with 11 bases left in between. CDR3 loop: CASSLHSGQETQYF. The CDR3, as DNA: TGTGCCAGCAGCCTCCACAGCGGCCAAGAGACCCAGTACTTC.

Regarding this clone: The junction departs from germline at one end; a sequencing error may be responsible. The V call is TRBV2, the J call TRBJ2-7; D ambiguous. CDR1 and CDR2 (germline): SNHLY, FYNNEI. The CDR3 runs to 14 residues. The CDR3 DNA is TGTGCCAGCAGTGAAAAAAGGCCAGCCTACAAGCAGTACTTC. Translating it yields CASSEKRPAYKQYF.

V and J are TRBV5-6 and TRBJ1-3, with TRBD1 as a possible D gene (6 bases). The CDR3 totals 16 residues. The V gene's germline CDR1 is SGHDT and CDR2 YYEEEE. Trimming took 2 bases from V and 0 from J, leaving 12 bases between them. In DNA, the CDR3 is TGTGCCAGCAGCTTTTTAGGGGGTCACTCTGGAAACACCATATATTTT. Amino acids: CASSFLGGHSGNTIYF.

The chain joins TRBV7-2 to TRBJ1-4; a weak D match, TRBD1 (5 bases). Germline V gives CDR1 SGHTA, CDR2 FQGNSA. V was cut by 5 bases and J by 0 bases, with 13 bases left in between. CDR3 length: 16 amino acids. In DNA, the CDR3 is TGTGCCAGCAGCCCCAAGGGGTACTCAACTAATGAAAAACTGTTTTTT. As protein: CASSPKGYSTNEKLFF.

There are a few counts of this clone. The chain is built from TRBV7-9 and TRBJ1-5, with D hard to call. The CDR3 loop spans 14 amino acids. Trimming stripped 3 bases from V and 6 bases from J, with 12 bases between. Germline CDR1 and CDR2: SEHNR and FQNEAQ (reference sequence). The CDR3 bases are TGTGCCAGCAGCTTGGATGGGGATAGTCAGCCCCAGCATTTT. Translated, it gives CASSLDGDSQPQHF.

CDR3 DNA sequence: TGTGCCAGCAGTCATGTAGACGGAAAGGCTGGGGCCAACGTCCTGACTTTC. It is translated as CASSHVDGKAGANVLTF. This chain links TRBV28 with TRBJ2-6; D gene ambiguous. Between the trimmed V and J ends, which lost 5 bases and 2 bases, there was a span of 16 bases. Germline V gene sequence: CDR1 MDHEN, CDR2 SYDVKM. The CDR3 contains 17 residues.

This clone was seen a single time. The CDR3 loop reads CASSVGWGLEAFF. CDR3 coding DNA: TGTGCCAGCAGCGTAGGATGGGGGCTTGAAGCTTTCTTT. This chain uses TRBV9 with TRBJ1-1; a weak D match, TRBD1 (6 bases). Trimming removed 0 bases at V and 7 bases at J, with 10 bases between. There are 13 residues in the CDR3. Germline V gene lookup returns CDR1 SGDLS and CDR2 YYNGEE.

The chain carries TRBV10-3 and TRBJ1-2, with D hard to call. Trimming stripped 6 bases from V and 8 bases from J, with 25 bases between. CDR3 length equals 16 residues. CDR1 and CDR2 from the germline V gene are ENHRY and SYGVKD. In nucleotides, the CDR3 is TGTGCCATCAGGGCACATGACGGCGCGTCCACCTGGGGCTACACCTTC. Its translation: CAIRAHDGASTWGYTF.

The chain employs TRBV11-2 and TRBJ1-5; TRBD1 is a possible D gene (6 bases). Per the germline V gene, CDR1 is SGHAT and CDR2 is FQNNGV. Trimming removed 5 bases from V and 4 bases from J, with 15 bases in between. This CDR3 is built from 15 residues. The CDR3, as DNA: TGTGCCAGCAGCCCGGCGACAGGTCCTAATCAGCCCCAGCATTTT. This codes for CASSPATGPNQPQHF.

As concerns this clone: A far larger clone differs by one base, so this is likely a read error. The chain recombines TRBV7-9 with TRBJ1-4, with D hard to call. This CDR3 region has 14 residues. V lost 5 bases and J 0 bases, leaving 7 bases between the germline ends. Germline V CDR1 and CDR2: SEHNR, FQNEAQ (reference sequence). CDR3 nucleotides: TGTGCCAGCAGCCGCGGTACAACTAATGAAAAACTGTTTTTT. Its protein is CASSRGTTNEKLFF.

In the case of this clone: Other nucleotide sequences from this sample produce the same CDR3. This sequence joins TRBV9 and TRBJ2-3, with a tentative D call TRBD1 (6 bases). Trimming took 0 bases from V and 1 from J, leaving 6 bases between them. Germline CDR1 SGDLS, CDR2 YYNGEE. CDR3 length: 14 amino acids. CDR3: CASSVEGGTDTQYF. CDR3 coding DNA: TGTGCCAGCAGCGTAGAGGGGGGCACAGATACGCAGTATTTT.

A remark on this clone: The same CDR3 is also encoded by other DNA sequences in this sample. The rearrangement joins TRBV5-4 to TRBJ2-3; weak D call: TRBD1 (5 bases). V dropped 0 bases and J dropped 6 bases, with 8 bases sitting between them. Germline CDR1 is SGHNT and CDR2 is YYREEE (reference sequence). The CDR3 is 13 amino acids. The CDR3, as DNA: TGTGCCAGCAGCTTGGGGGGCAGCGATACGCAGTATTTT. Translated: CASSLGGSDTQYF. Using reference TRBV5-4 and TRBJ2-3 for the parts outside the CDR3, the full variable domain is ETGVTQSPTHLIKTRGQQVTLRCSSQSGHNTVSWYQQALGQGPQFIFQYYREEENGRGNFPPRFSGLQFPNYSSELNVNALELDDSALYLCASSLGGSDTQYFGPGTRLTVL.

This sequence joins TRBV19 and TRBJ2-7; 7 bases map to TRBD1. The CDR3 contains 16 residues. Trimming cost V 6 bases and J 2 bases; bases outside gene matches: 13. In germline, CDR1 is LNHDA, CDR2 SQIVND (reference sequence). The CDR3 protein is CASRQTTGTVTYEQYF. The CDR3 DNA reads as TGTGCCAGTAGACAGACAACCGGGACAGTAACCTACGAGCAGTACTTC.

The V call is TRBV27, the J call TRBJ2-2; 8 bases are a match to TRBD1. V shed 6 bases, J shed 4 bases, and the junction held 10 bases outside the gene matches. Germline values: CDR1 MNHEY, CDR2 SMNVEV (reference sequence). This CDR3 comprises 16 residues. The CDR3 nucleotides are TGTGCCAGCAGGCGGGACAGGACAGCTCGCACCGGGGAGCTGTTTTTT. It is translated as CASRRDRTARTGELFF.

J is TRBJ2-1 and V is TRBV6-4; D assignment may be TRBD1 or TRBD2 (5 bases each). CDR3 length: 15 amino acids. V lost 2 bases and J 3 bases, leaving 11 bases between the germline ends. Germline values: CDR1 MRHNA, CDR2 SNTAGT. The CDR3 DNA reads as TGTGCCAGCAGTGACGAGGGGTCAGGCTACAATGAGCAGTTCTTC. This translates into CASSDEGSGYNEQFF.

The rearrangement joins TRBV29-1 to TRBJ2-2, with a tentative D call TRBD1 (6 bases). The CDR3 covers 16 residues. V was clipped by 4 bases and J by 2 bases, with 17 bases between them. CDR1 and CDR2 from the germline V gene are SQVTM and ANQGSEA. The CDR3 DNA reads as TGCAGCGTTGGGAGGACAGTCCGCTCCAACACCGGGGAGCTGTTTTTT. Its protein is CSVGRTVRSNTGELFF.

The V gene is TRBV28, the J gene TRBJ1-5, with TRBD1 matching over 9 bases. The ends lost 2 bases at V and 6 bases at J; junction bases unmatched: 8. The germline gives CDR1 MDHEN, CDR2 SYDVKM. This CDR3 contains 16 residues. CDR3 in DNA: TGTGCCAGCAGTTTAGGAATCGGGACAGGGAGTCAGCCCCAGCATTTT. Translated, it gives CASSLGIGTGSQPQHF.

The chain recombines TRBV4-1 with TRBJ2-7, with 12 positions matching TRBD1. V shed 0 bases and J 7 bases; nucleotides not matched to a gene: 4. Germline V gene sequence: CDR1 MGHRA, CDR2 YSYEKL. The CDR3 has 15 amino acids. CDR3: CASSQEGTGGGEQYF. DNA of the CDR3: TGCGCCAGCAGCCAAGAAGGGACAGGGGGCGGGGAGCAGTACTTC.

This clone was recorded at least ten times. The chain employs TRBV19 and TRBJ2-3; the D is unclear. CDR1 and CDR2 (germline): LNHDA, SQIVND (reference sequence). This CDR3 comprises 14 residues. Trimming removed 3 bases at V and 6 bases at J, with 13 bases between. The CDR3 region has the DNA TGTGCCAGTAGTATCCCGCACGACCGGGATACGCAGTATTTT. Translation gives CASSIPHDRDTQYF.

The chain is built from TRBV2 and TRBJ2-7; 7 bases are shared with TRBD1. Germline V lookup: CDR1 SNHLY, CDR2 FYNNEI. Trimming removed 3 bases from V and 7 bases from J; junction bases left unmatched: 12. This CDR3 region has 15 residues. The CDR3: CASSDIEGAQWEQYF. The CDR3 coding sequence is TGTGCCAGCAGTGATATAGAGGGGGCGCAATGGGAGCAGTACTTC.

In its sample, this clone was seen once. The chain uses TRBV25-1 and TRBJ2-2; TRBD1 matches 7 bases. CDR3 size: 16 residues. V dropped 8 bases and J dropped 1; count of bases not matched to a gene: 10. Germline V gives CDR1 MGHDK, CDR2 SYGVNS. The CDR3 coding sequence is TGTGCCAGCGCCCGGGACAGCTCAGGGAACACCGGGGAGCTGTTTTTT. Translating gives CASARDSSGNTGELFF.

V is TRBV5-8 and J is TRBJ1-4, with TRBD1 matching over 7 bases. V shed 4 bases and J 5 bases; nucleotides not matched to a gene: 8. Germline assignment: CDR1 SGHTS and CDR2 YDEGEE. CDR3 size: 15 residues. This chain's CDR3 is CASSPRQGPNEKLFF. Here the CDR3 DNA reads TGTGCCAGCAGCCCCCGACAGGGCCCCAATGAAAAACTGTTTTTT.

The chain carries TRBV10-3 and TRBJ2-1; 15 bases fit TRBD2. Trimming at V came to 4 bases and at J to 8 bases, leaving 6 bases not matched to a gene. CDR1 ENHRY and CDR2 SYGVKD come from the germline V gene. This CDR3 contains 16 residues. The CDR3 nucleotides are TGTGCCATCAGTGGGACTAGCGGGGGGGCTTGGGATGAGCAGTTCTTC. This sequence encodes CAISGTSGGAWDEQFF.

The chain has TRBV7-9 and TRBJ1-5; perhaps TRBD1 as D (5 bases). The CDR3 has 13 amino acids. V dropped 7 bases and J dropped 4 bases, with 11 bases sitting between them. Looked up from germline, CDR1 is SEHNR and CDR2 is FQNEAQ (reference sequence). The CDR3 nucleotides read TGTGCCAGCAAGGGGCAGGGTAATCAGCCCCAGCATTTT. Translated, it gives CASKGQGNQPQHF.